This section outlines one T cell receptor beta chain sequence together with its context. Losses at the gene ends were 0 bases for V and 5 bases for J; bases not matched to a gene: 9. Germline CDR1 SGHDN, CDR2 FVKESK. This CDR3 contains 16 residues. Original data processing: It was from reference gene primer amplification that nucleated cell counts were estimated. Produced via immunoSEQ multiplex PCR; TCRdb's table is partial and in-frame only. V, J and clone size reflect that table, while D and trimming were determined from the DNA. The profile shows tens of thousands of clones, approximately 78% of them singletons. The data were obtained in a study of blood T cell repertoires in COVID-19. Study as a whole: Italy, Spain and the United States were the sources of the convalescent and acute COVID-19 samples. PBMCs, B-cell-depleted T cells, or T cells provided the cDNA or gDNA that made up the material.

The sequence was collected from a woman of 80 years or more with acute or convalescent COVID-19. The material sequenced was peripheral blood. V usage is TRBV14 and J usage is TRBJ2-7, with 8 positions matching TRBD2. The CDR3 protein is CASSQDLRTSLDEQYF. The CDR3 nucleotides are TGTGCCAGCAGCCAAGATTTACGGACTAGCCTCGACGAGCAGTACTTC.